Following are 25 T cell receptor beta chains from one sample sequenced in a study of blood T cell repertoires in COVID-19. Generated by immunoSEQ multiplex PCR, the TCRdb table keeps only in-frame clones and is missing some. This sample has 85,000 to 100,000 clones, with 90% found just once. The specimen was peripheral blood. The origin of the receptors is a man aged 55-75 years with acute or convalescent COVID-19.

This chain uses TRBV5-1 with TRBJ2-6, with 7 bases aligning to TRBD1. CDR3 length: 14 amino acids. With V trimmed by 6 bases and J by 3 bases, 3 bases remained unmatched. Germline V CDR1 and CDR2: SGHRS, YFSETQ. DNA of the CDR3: TGCGCCAGCAAGGGGGCAGATGGGGCCAACGTCCTGACTTTC. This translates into CASKGADGANVLTF.

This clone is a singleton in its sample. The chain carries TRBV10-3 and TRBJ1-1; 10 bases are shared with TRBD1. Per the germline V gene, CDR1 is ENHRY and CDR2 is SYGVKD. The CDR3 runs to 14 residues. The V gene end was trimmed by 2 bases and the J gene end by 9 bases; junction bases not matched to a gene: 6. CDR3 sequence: CAISEIDRGPKAFF. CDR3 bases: TGTGCCATCAGTGAGATCGACAGGGGGCCCAAAGCTTTCTTT.

The CDR3 region is CASRLTGPSNEAFF. CDR3 DNA: TGTGCCAGCAGGTTAACAGGGCCTTCTAATGAAGCTTTCTTT. J is TRBJ1-1 and V is TRBV11-2; the D gene is possibly TRBD1 (6 bases). Germline lookup yields CDR1 SGHAT and CDR2 FQNNGV. This CDR3 is 14 amino acids long. V was trimmed by 6 bases and J by 7 bases, leaving 18 bases between them.

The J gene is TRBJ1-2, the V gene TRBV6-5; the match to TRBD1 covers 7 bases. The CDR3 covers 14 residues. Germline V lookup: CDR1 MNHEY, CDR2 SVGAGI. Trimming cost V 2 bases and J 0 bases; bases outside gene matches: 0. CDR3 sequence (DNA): TGTGCCAGCAGTTACGACAGGGCTAACTATGGCTACACCTTC. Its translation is CASSYDRANYGYTF.

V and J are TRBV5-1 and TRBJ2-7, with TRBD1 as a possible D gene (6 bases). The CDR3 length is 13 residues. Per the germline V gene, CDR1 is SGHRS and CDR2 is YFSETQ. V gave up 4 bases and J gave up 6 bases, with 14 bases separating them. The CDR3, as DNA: TGCGCCAGCAGCAGCGAACAGGGCCGCGAGCAGTACTTC. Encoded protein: CASSSEQGREQYF.

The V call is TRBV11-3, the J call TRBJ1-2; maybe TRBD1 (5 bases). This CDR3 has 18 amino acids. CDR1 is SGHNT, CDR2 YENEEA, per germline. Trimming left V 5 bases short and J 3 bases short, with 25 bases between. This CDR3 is CASSQSGGGDALDYGYTF. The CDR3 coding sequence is TGTGCCAGCAGCCAATCCGGCGGGGGGGATGCCTTGGACTATGGCTACACCTTC. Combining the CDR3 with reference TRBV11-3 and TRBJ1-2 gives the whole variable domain EAGVVQSPRYKIIEKKQPVAFWCNPISGHNTLYWYLQNLGQGPELLIRYENEEAVDDSQLPKDRFSAERLKGVDSTLKIQPAELGDSAVYLCASSQSGGGDALDYGYTFGSGTRLTVV.

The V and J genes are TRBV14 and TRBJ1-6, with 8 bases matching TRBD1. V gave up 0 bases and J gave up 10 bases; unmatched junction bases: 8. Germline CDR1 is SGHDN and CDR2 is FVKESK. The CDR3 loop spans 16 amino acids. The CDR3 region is CASSQDRTGNGSPLHF. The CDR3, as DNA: TGTGCCAGCAGCCAAGATCGGACAGGGAATGGATCACCCCTCCACTTT.

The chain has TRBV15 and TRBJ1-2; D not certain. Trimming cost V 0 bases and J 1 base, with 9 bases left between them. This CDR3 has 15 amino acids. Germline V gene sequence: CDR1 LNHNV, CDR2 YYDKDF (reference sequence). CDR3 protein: CATSRDARSNYGYTF. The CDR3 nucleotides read TGTGCCACCAGCAGAGATGCGCGAAGTAACTATGGCTACACCTTC.

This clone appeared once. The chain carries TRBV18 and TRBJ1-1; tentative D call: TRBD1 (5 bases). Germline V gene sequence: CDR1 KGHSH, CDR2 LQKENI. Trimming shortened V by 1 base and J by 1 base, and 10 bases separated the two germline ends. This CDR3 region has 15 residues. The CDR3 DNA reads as TGTGCCAGCTCACCACTAGGGGCCTCGAACACTGAAGCTTTCTTT. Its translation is CASSPLGASNTEAFF.

CDR3: CASSSDFIQENEKLFF. In nucleotides, the CDR3 is TGTGCCAGCAGCTCAGACTTCATCCAGGAAAATGAAAAACTGTTTTTT. V gene TRBV11-2 combines with J gene TRBJ1-4, with no clear D. The CDR3 is 16 residues long. V was pared by 4 bases and J by 5 bases, with 17 bases between. CDR1 and CDR2 (germline): SGHAT, FQNNGV.

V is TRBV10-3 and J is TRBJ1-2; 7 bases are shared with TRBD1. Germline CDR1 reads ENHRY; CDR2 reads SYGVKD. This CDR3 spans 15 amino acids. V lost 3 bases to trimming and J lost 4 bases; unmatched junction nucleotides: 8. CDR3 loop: CAISERDSSLYGYTF. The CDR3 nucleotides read TGTGCCATCAGTGAAAGGGACAGCTCCCTCTATGGCTACACCTTC.

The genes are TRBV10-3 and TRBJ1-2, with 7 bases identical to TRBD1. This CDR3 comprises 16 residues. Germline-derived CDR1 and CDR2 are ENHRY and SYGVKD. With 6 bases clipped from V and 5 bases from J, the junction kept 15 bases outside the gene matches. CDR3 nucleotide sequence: TGTGCCATCAGCGGAAATCAAGACAGGGTGGCGTATGGCTACACCTTC. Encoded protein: CAISGNQDRVAYGYTF.

The CDR3 is CAISDSKGAGETQYF. CDR3 nucleotides: TGTGCCATCAGTGATAGTAAGGGGGCGGGGGAGACCCAGTACTTC. This chain links TRBV10-3 with TRBJ2-5; tentatively, D is TRBD1 (7 bases). Germline V gene sequence: CDR1 ENHRY, CDR2 SYGVKD. The CDR3 runs 15 residues. V lost 3 bases to trimming and J lost 5 bases, with 16 bases between them.

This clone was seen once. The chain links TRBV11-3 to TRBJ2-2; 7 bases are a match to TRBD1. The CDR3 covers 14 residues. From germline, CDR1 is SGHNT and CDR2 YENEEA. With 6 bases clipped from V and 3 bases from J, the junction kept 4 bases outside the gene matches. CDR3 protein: CASSRDSYTGELFF. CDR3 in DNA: TGTGCCAGCAGTAGGGACAGTTACACCGGGGAGCTGTTTTTT. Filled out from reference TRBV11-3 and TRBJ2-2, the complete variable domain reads EAGVVQSPRYKIIEKKQPVAFWCNPISGHNTLYWYLQNLGQGPELLIRYENEEAVDDSQLPKDRFSAERLKGVDSTLKIQPAELGDSAVYLCASSRDSYTGELFFGEGSRLTVL.

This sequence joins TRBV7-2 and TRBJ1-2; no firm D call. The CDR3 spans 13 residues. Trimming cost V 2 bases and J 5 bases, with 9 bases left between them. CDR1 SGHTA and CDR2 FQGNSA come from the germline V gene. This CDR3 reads CASSLQSLYGYTF. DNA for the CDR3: TGTGCCAGCAGCTTACAGTCCCTTTATGGCTACACCTTC.

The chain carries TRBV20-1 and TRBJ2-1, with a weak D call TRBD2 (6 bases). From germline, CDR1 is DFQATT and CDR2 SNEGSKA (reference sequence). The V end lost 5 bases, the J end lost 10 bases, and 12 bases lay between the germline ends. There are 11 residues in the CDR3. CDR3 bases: TGCAGTGCTCGAATCCGGGGGGAGCAGTTCTTC. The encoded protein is CSARIRGEQFF.

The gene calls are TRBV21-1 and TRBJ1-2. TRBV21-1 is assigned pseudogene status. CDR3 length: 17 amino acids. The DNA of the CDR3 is TGTGCCAGCAGCTCCGCTGCGGGGGGCTTAGCTAACTATGGCTACACCTTC. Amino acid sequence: CASSSAAGGLANYGYTF.

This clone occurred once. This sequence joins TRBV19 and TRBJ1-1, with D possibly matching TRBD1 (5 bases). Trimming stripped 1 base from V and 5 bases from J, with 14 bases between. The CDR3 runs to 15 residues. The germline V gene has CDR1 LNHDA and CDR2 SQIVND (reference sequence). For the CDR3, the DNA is TGTGCCAGTAGTATAGGGATGGGGGGGGAGACTGAAGCTTTCTTT. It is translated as CASSIGMGGETEAFF.

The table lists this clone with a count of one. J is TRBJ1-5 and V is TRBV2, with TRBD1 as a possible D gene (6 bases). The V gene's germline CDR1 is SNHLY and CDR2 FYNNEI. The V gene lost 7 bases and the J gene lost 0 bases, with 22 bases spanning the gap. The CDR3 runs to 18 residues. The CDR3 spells CASKVRTESGYSNQPQHF. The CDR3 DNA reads TGTGCCAGCAAGGTGAGGACAGAGTCAGGTTATAGCAATCAGCCCCAGCATTTT.

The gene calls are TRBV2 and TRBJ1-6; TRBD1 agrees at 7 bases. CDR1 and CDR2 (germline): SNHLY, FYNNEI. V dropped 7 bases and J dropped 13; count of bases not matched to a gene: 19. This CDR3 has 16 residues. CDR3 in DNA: TGTGCCAGCACCTCCTTCCCAACAGGGGTAGAGGGTCCCCTCCACTTT. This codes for CASTSFPTGVEGPLHF.

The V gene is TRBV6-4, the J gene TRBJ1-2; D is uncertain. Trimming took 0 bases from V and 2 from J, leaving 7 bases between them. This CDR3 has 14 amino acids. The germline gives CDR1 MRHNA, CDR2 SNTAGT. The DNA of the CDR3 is TGTGCCAGCAGTGACTCAGGAGGGAACTATGGCTACACCTTC. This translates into CASSDSGGNYGYTF.

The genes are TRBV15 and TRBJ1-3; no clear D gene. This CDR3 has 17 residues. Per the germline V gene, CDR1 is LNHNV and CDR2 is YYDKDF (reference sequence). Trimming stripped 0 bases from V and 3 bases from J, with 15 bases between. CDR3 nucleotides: TGTGCCACCAGCAGAGATCGTGCAGGAGGATTTGGAAACACCATATATTTT. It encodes CATSRDRAGGFGNTIYF. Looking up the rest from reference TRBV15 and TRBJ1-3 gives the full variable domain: DAMVIQNPRYQVTQFGKPVTLSCSQTLNHNVMYWYQQKSSQAPKLLFHYYDKDFNNEADTPDNFQSRRPNTSFCFLDIRSPGLGDTAMYLCATSRDRAGGFGNTIYFGEGSWLTVV.

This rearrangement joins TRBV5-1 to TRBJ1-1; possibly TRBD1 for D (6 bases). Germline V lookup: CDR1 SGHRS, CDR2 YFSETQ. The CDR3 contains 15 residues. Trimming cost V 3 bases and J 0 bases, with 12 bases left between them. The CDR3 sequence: CASSSGGRLNTEAFF. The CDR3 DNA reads TGCGCCAGCAGCTCTGGGGGCAGGTTGAACACTGAAGCTTTCTTT.

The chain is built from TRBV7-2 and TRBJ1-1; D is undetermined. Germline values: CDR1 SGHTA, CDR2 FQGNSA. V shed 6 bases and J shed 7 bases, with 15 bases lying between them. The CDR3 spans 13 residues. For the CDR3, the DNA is TGTGCCAGCAGTAGATATACCCCAATTGAAGCTTTCTTT. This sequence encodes CASSRYTPIEAFF.

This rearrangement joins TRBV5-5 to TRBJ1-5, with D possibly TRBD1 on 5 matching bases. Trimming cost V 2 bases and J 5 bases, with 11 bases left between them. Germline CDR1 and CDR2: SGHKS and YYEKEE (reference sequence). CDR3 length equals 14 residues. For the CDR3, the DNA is TGTGCCAGCAGCTTAGAGGGGAGGGATCAGCCCCAGCATTTT. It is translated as CASSLEGRDQPQHF.